Below, 23 T cell receptor beta chains from the same sample are listed, as sequenced in a study of shared clonotypes between healthy human individuals. The table came from immunoSEQ multiplex PCR; TCRdb's copy has only in-frame clones and leaves some out. The sample has more than 2 million clones; approximately 96% are singletons. Sequencing was performed on naive CD4+ T cells sorted from blood. The subset was: CD45RA+ positively selected. These receptors all come from a man between 18 and 35 years old in good health.

This chain links TRBV7-2 with TRBJ1-2; 10 nucleotides align to TRBD1. The germline gives CDR1 SGHTA, CDR2 FQGNSA. CDR3 length: 14 residues. J lost 7 bases, V lost 4 bases, and 6 bases had no gene match. The CDR3 region has the DNA TGTGCCAGCAGCTCAGACAGGGGGCGCGTTGGCTACACCTTC. Residues: CASSSDRGRVGYTF.

The count of this clone is one. The V gene is TRBV2, the J gene TRBJ1-4; the match to TRBD1 covers 8 bases. J was trimmed by 5 bases and V by 7 bases; bases with no gene match: 6. The CDR3 covers 14 residues. Germline CDR1 reads SNHLY; CDR2 reads FYNNEI. The CDR3 region has the DNA TGTGCCAGCATTCGGGACAGGAACAATGAAAAACTGTTTTTT. Its protein is CASIRDRNNEKLFF.

This rearrangement joins TRBV7-9 to TRBJ2-3; TRBD2 aligns across 14 bases. J was trimmed by 2 bases and V by 2 bases; bases with no gene match: 3. There are 17 residues in the CDR3. Germline CDR1 is SEHNR and CDR2 is FQNEAQ (reference sequence). CDR3: CASSLPGLAGDTDTQYF. For the CDR3, the DNA is TGTGCCAGCAGCTTACCGGGACTAGCGGGAGACACAGATACGCAGTATTTT. The whole variable domain, remainder taken from reference TRBV7-9 and TRBJ2-3, is DTGVSQNPRHKITKRGQNVTFRCDPISEHNRLYWYRQTLGQGPEFLTYFQNEAQLEKSRLLSDRFSAERPKGSFSTLEIQRTEQGDSAMYLCASSLPGLAGDTDTQYFGPGTRLTVL.

The chain has TRBV6-5 and TRBJ2-5; TRBD2 might be the D (5 bases). Germline loops: CDR1 MNHEY, CDR2 SVGAGI. V lost 8 bases to trimming and J lost 2 bases, with 12 bases between them. This CDR3 contains 13 residues. CDR3 nucleotides: TGTGCCAGCGGACGTAGCGAACAAGAGACCCAGTACTTC. As protein: CASGRSEQETQYF.

This clone was seen just once. V is TRBV27 and J is TRBJ2-1; TRBD2 aligns across 13 bases. The V segment lost 5 bases and the J segment 4 bases; nucleotides outside the gene matches: 5. Germline CDR1 MNHEY, CDR2 SMNVEV (reference sequence). CDR3 length: 16 amino acids. The CDR3 bases are TGTGCCAGCAGTCGGACTAGCGGGAGTCGATACAATGAGCAGTTCTTC. Its translation is CASSRTSGSRYNEQFF.

The gene calls are TRBV6-5 and TRBJ1-4; 9 nucleotides line up with TRBD1. The CDR3 is 16 amino acids. The germline gives CDR1 MNHEY, CDR2 SVGAGI. Unmatched junction bases numbered 11, after V lost 4 bases and J lost 8 bases. The CDR3 loop reads CASSSGTGLFGEKLFF. In nucleotides, the CDR3 is TGTGCCAGCAGTTCCGGGACAGGGCTATTCGGGGAAAAACTGTTTTTT.

A word on this clone: Other DNA sequences of this sample code for an identical CDR3. The gene calls are TRBV7-2 and TRBJ1-6; D is undetermined. There are 14 residues in the CDR3. The V end lost 1 base, the J end lost 10 bases, and 11 bases lay between the germline ends. CDR1 is SGHTA, CDR2 FQGNSA, per germline. The CDR3 bases are TGTGCCAGCAGCTTAGGCAGCCTTGGGTCACCCCTCCACTTT. Translating gives CASSLGSLGSPLHF.

The chain employs TRBV4-2 and TRBJ2-5, with 14 bases lining up with TRBD2. The V and J ends lost 4 bases and 4 bases, in that order; junction bases with no gene match: 5. CDR1 and CDR2 (germline): LGHNA, YNFKEQ. This CDR3 has 16 residues. The CDR3 sequence is CASSRGLAGVGETQYF. The CDR3 nucleotides are TGTGCCAGCAGCCGGGGACTAGCGGGAGTAGGAGAGACCCAGTACTTC.

The chain has TRBV9 and TRBJ2-3, with a tentative D call TRBD1 (6 bases). The germline V gene encodes CDR1 SGDLS and CDR2 YYNGEE. V lost 0 bases to trimming and J lost 4 bases, with 9 bases between them. This CDR3 is built from 14 residues. The CDR3 loop is CASSVGTGSDTQYF. The CDR3 DNA reads as TGTGCCAGCAGCGTAGGTACAGGGTCAGATACGCAGTATTTT.

J is TRBJ2-5 and V is TRBV5-6; D call uncertain. Trimming cost V 1 base and J 1 base, with 5 bases left between them. Per germline, CDR1 SGHDT and CDR2 YYEEEE. The CDR3 covers 13 residues. The CDR3 protein is CASSLTAQETQYF. The CDR3 DNA is TGTGCCAGCAGCTTGACGGCCCAAGAGACCCAGTACTTC.

The CDR3 nucleotides read TGTGCCAGCAGCTCGGGACTTTCGAATTCACCCCTCCACTTT. This encodes CASSSGLSNSPLHF. The gene calls are TRBV7-6 and TRBJ1-6; the D gene is possibly TRBD1 (5 bases). Germline CDR1 and CDR2: SGHVS and FNYEAQ. The ends were cut back, 4 bases at V and 7 bases at J, with 11 bases in the middle. CDR3 length: 14 amino acids.

With respect to this clone: Other DNA sequences within the sample encode an identical CDR3. The chain links TRBV19 to TRBJ2-7, with 9 bases identical to TRBD1. The CDR3 runs to 14 residues. V was pared by 4 bases and J by 3 bases, with 4 bases of the junction left unmatched. The germline gives CDR1 LNHDA, CDR2 SQIVND (reference sequence). CDR3 protein: CASSRGQGIYEQYF. The DNA of the CDR3 is TGTGCCAGTAGTAGGGGACAGGGAATCTACGAGCAGTACTTC.

This clone was detected only a few times. The V and J genes are TRBV6-5 and TRBJ2-7, with D possibly being TRBD2 (6 bases). V was cut by 4 bases and J by 5 bases, with 15 bases left in between. The CDR3 consists of 14 residues. Per germline, CDR1 MNHEY and CDR2 SVGAGI. The CDR3 region has the DNA TGTGCCAGCAGTTCGTTGCGGGACGCCCACGAGCAGTACTTC. Residues: CASSSLRDAHEQYF.

The V gene is TRBV5-1, the J gene TRBJ1-4, with a possible D match to TRBD1 (5 bases). The length of the CDR3 is 15 residues. V lost 3 bases to trimming and J lost 2 bases, with 11 bases between them. Germline CDR1 and CDR2: SGHRS and YFSETQ. CDR3 in DNA: TGCGCCAGCAGCTGGAATGGGGCTACTAATGAAAAACTGTTTTTT. Residues: CASSWNGATNEKLFF. The full variable domain, completed using reference TRBV5-1 and TRBJ1-4, is KAGVTQTPRYLIKTRGQQVTLSCSPISGHRSVSWYQQTPGQGLQFLFEYFSETQRNKGNFPGRFSGRQFSNSRSEMNVSTLELGDSALYLCASSWNGATNEKLFFGSGTQLSVL.

J is TRBJ2-1 and V is TRBV7-2, with D unclear. The CDR3 covers 11 residues. The germline V gene has CDR1 SGHTA and CDR2 FQGNSA. Between the trimmed V and J ends, which lost 3 bases and 10 bases, there was a span of 7 bases. CDR3 DNA: TGTGCCAGCAGCTTGAACCGGGAGCAGTTCTTC. The encoded protein is CASSLNREQFF.

Worth noting for this clone: The sample contains more than one DNA sequence encoding this CDR3. This chain connects TRBV5-1 to TRBJ1-1; 8 nucleotides line up with TRBD1. Trimming at V came to 2 bases and at J to 4 bases, leaving 1 base not matched to a gene. Germline V gene lookup returns CDR1 SGHRS and CDR2 YFSETQ. The CDR3 totals 13 residues. The CDR3, as DNA: TGCGCCAGCAGCTTACAGGGGGGCACTGAAGCTTTCTTT. The encoded protein is CASSLQGGTEAFF.

The gene calls are TRBV4-3 and TRBJ2-3, with D possibly being TRBD2 (5 bases). Per germline, CDR1 LGHNA and CDR2 YSLEER. The V end lost 1 base, the J end lost 5 bases, and 19 bases lay between the germline ends. This CDR3 is built from 17 residues. CDR3 in DNA: TGCGCCAGCAGCCAAGTAGTAAGAGGAGGTGATGTAGATACGCAGTATTTT. As protein: CASSQVVRGGDVDTQYF.

This chain connects TRBV28 to TRBJ2-7; 8 positions match TRBD1. The CDR3 is 16 residues long. V gave up 6 bases and J gave up 1 base; unmatched junction bases: 11. Germline lookup yields CDR1 MDHEN and CDR2 SYDVKM. Here the CDR3 DNA reads TGTGCCAGCAGCAGCACTCTGACAGGGGCTTCCTACGAGCAGTACTTC. This translates into CASSSTLTGASYEQYF.

This clone was seen once. CDR3 amino acids: CAISEGRGASTDTQYF. The DNA of the CDR3 is TGTGCCATCAGTGAGGGTCGGGGGGCGTCCACAGATACGCAGTATTTT. This rearrangement joins TRBV10-3 to TRBJ2-3; D is possibly TRBD2 (7 bases). Germline V gene sequence: CDR1 ENHRY, CDR2 SYGVKD. This CDR3 has 16 amino acids. Trimming shortened V by 2 bases and J by 2 bases, and 14 bases separated the two germline ends.

J is TRBJ2-1 and V is TRBV5-1; unclear D gene. Germline lookup yields CDR1 SGHRS and CDR2 YFSETQ. This CDR3 spans 13 amino acids. V was clipped by 5 bases and J by 1 base, with 7 bases between them. CDR3 sequence (DNA): TGCGCCAGCAGTTCCACGTCCTACAATGAGCAGTTCTTC. It yields the protein CASSSTSYNEQFF.

The chain employs TRBV5-6 and TRBJ2-5, with 7 bases lining up with TRBD1. This CDR3 comprises 16 residues. Per germline, CDR1 SGHDT and CDR2 YYEEEE. V trimming: 2 bases; J trimming: 2 bases; junction bases outside the gene matches: 9. CDR3 DNA sequence: TGTGCCAGCAGCTTCCGTCGGGACAGCGTTCAAGAGACCCAGTACTTC. Translating it yields CASSFRRDSVQETQYF.

With regard to this clone: In the same sample, other DNA sequences code for this CDR3. The J gene is TRBJ1-2, the V gene TRBV25-1; D unclear. V was trimmed by 9 bases and J by 2 bases, leaving 7 bases between them. CDR3 size: 11 residues. Germline V lookup: CDR1 MGHDK, CDR2 SYGVNS. The CDR3 region is CASSRNYGYTF. CDR3 nucleotide sequence: TGTGCCAGTTCTCGAAACTATGGCTACACCTTC.

This chain connects TRBV4-1 to TRBJ1-1; 7 nucleotides agree with TRBD1. Per germline, CDR1 MGHRA and CDR2 YSYEKL. The ends lost 0 bases at V and 4 bases at J; junction bases unmatched: 11. The CDR3 covers 17 residues. This CDR3 is CASSQDEGGRGSTEAFF. The DNA for the CDR3 is TGCGCCAGCAGCCAAGATGAAGGGGGCAGGGGGAGCACTGAAGCTTTCTTT.